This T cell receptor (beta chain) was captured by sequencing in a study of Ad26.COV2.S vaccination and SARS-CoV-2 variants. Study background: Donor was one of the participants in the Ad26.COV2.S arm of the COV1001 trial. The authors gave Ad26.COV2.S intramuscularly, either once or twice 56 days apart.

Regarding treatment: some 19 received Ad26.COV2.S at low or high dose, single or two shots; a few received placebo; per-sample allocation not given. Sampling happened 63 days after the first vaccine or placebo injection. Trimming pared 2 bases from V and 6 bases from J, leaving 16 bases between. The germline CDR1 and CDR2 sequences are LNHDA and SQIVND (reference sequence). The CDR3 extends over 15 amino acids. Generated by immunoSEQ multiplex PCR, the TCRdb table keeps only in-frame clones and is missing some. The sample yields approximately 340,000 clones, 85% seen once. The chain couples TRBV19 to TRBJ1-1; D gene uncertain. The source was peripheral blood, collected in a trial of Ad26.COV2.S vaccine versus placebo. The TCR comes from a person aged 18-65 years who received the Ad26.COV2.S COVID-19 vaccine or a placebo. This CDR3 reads CASSISLVMRAEAFF. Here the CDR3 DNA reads TGTGCCAGTAGTATAAGTCTGGTTATGAGGGCTGAAGCTTTCTTT.